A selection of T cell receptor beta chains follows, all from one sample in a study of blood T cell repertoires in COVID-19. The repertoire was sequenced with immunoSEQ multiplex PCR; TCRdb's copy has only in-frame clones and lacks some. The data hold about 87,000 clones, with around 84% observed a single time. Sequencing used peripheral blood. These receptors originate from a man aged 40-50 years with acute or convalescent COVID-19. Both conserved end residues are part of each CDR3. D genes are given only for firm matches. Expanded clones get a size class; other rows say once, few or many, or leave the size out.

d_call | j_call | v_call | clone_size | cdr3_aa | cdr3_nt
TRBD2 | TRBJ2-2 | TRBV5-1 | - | CASTIAGTSGTGELFF | TGCGCCAGCACTATAGCCGGGACTAGCGGTACCGGGGAGCTGTTTTTT
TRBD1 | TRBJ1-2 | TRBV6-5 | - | CASRGDRVRGYTF | TGTGCCAGCAGAGGAGACAGGGTACGAGGCTACACCTTC
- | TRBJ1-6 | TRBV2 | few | CASSPGHGDSPLHF | TGTGCCAGCAGCCCGGGACATGGGGATTCACCCCTCCACTTT
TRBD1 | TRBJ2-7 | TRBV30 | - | CAWSGGTGHSYEQYF | TGTGCCTGGAGTGGGGGGACAGGGCATTCCTACGAGCAGTACTTC
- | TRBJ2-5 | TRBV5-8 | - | CASSLDLEAGETQYF | TGTGCCAGCAGCTTGGATTTGGAGGCTGGGGAGACCCAGTACTTC
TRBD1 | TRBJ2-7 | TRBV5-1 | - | CASSSDGQGRYEQYF | TGCGCCAGCAGCTCGGACGGACAGGGGCGCTACGAGCAGTACTTC
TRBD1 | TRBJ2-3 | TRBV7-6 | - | CASSSGDRGLDTQYF | TGTGCCAGCAGCTCCGGAGACAGGGGTTTGGATACGCAGTATTTT
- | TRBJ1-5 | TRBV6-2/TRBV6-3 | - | CASSQLLLSNQPQHF | TGTGCCAGCAGCCAGCTTCTACTTAGCAATCAGCCCCAGCATTTT
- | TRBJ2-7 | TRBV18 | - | CASSQQDRSEQYF | TGTGCCAGCTCACAACAAGACAGGAGCGAGCAGTACTTC
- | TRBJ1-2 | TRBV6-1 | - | CASSESTVRVTTNYGYTF | TGTGCCAGCAGTGAAAGCACAGTGCGAGTGACAACTAACTATGGCTACACCTTC
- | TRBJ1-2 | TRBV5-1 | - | CASSLGPQEDGYTF | TGCGCCAGCAGCTTGGGTCCCCAAGAGGATGGCTACACCTTC
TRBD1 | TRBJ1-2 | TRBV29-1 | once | CSVEQGNYGYTF | TGCAGCGTGGAACAGGGGAACTATGGCTACACCTTC
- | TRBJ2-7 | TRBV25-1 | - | CASSEFGVYEQYF | TGTGCCAGCAGTGAATTCGGAGTATACGAGCAGTACTTC
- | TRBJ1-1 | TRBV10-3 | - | CAISGDAGSLVNTEAFF | TGTGCCATCAGTGGAGACGCAGGTTCTTTGGTGAACACTGAAGCTTTCTTT
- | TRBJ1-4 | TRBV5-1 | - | CASSLAGIKEKLFF | TGCGCCAGCAGCTTGGCGGGGATAAAAGAAAAACTGTTTTTT
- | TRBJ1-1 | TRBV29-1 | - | CSVEAWDIKTNAEAFF | TGCAGCGTTGAAGCCTGGGACATAAAGACGAACGCTGAAGCTTTCTTT
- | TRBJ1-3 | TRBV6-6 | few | CASSYSTHSGNTIYF | TGTGCCAGCAGTTACTCGACACACTCTGGAAACACCATATATTTT
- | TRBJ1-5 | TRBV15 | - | CATSPRGQRNQPQHF | TGTGCCACCAGCCCCCGGGGACAACGAAATCAGCCCCAGCATTTT
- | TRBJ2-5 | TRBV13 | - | CASSFGTPAGTQETQYF | TGTGCCAGCAGCTTTGGGACGCCGGCGGGGACCCAAGAGACCCAGTACTTC
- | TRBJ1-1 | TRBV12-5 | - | CASGYMNTEAFF | TGTGCTAGTGGCTATATGAACACTGAAGCTTTCTTT
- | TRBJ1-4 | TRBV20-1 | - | CSARTGEKLFF | TGCAGTGCTAGGACAGGTGAAAAACTGTTTTTT
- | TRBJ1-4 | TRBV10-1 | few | CASLGGSPNEKLFF | TGCGCCAGTCTGGGGGGATCCCCTAATGAAAAACTGTTTTTT
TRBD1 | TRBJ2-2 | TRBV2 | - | CASKKQGAVGELFF | TGTGCCAGCAAAAAGCAGGGGGCGGTCGGGGAGCTGTTTTTT
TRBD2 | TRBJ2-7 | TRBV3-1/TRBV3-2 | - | CASSQGLADEQYF | TGTGCCAGCAGCCAAGGACTAGCGGACGAGCAGTACTTC
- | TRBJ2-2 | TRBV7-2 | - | CASSPVAGANTGELFF | TGTGCCAGCAGCCCTGTGGCGGGTGCGAACACCGGGGAGCTGTTTTTT
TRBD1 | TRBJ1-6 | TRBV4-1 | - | CASSDINRGSPLHF | TGCGCCAGCAGCGATATCAACAGGGGGTCACCCCTCCACTTT
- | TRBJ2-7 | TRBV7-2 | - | CASSFSRGASWDEQYF | TGTGCCAGCAGCTTCTCGCGGGGAGCTTCGTGGGACGAGCAGTACTTC
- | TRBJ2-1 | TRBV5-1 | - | CASSLALGAPYNEQFF | TGCGCCAGCAGCTTGGCGTTGGGGGCCCCCTACAATGAGCAGTTCTTC
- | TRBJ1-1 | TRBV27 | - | CASSLSPGGNTEAFF | TGTGCCAGCAGTTTATCGCCAGGAGGGAACACTGAAGCTTTCTTT
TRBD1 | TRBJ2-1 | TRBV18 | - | CASSPGQSSYNEQFF | TGTGCCAGCTCACCGGGACAGAGCTCCTACAATGAGCAGTTCTTC